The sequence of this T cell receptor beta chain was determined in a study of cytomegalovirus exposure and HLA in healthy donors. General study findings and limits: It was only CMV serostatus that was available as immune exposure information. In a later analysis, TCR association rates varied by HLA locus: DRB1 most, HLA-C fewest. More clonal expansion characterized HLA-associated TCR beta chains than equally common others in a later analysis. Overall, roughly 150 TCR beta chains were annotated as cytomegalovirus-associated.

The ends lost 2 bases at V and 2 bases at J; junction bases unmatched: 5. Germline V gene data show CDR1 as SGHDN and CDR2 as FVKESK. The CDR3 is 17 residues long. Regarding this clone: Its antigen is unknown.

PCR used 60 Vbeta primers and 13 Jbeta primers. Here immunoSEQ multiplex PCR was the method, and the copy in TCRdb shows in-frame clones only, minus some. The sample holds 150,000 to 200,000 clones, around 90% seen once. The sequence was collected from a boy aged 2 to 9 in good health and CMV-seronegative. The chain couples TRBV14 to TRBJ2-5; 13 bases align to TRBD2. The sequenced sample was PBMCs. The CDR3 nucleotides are TGTGCCAGCAGCCAAAGGACTAGCGGGGGCCCTCAAGAGACCCAGTACTTC. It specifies CASSQRTSGGPQETQYF.